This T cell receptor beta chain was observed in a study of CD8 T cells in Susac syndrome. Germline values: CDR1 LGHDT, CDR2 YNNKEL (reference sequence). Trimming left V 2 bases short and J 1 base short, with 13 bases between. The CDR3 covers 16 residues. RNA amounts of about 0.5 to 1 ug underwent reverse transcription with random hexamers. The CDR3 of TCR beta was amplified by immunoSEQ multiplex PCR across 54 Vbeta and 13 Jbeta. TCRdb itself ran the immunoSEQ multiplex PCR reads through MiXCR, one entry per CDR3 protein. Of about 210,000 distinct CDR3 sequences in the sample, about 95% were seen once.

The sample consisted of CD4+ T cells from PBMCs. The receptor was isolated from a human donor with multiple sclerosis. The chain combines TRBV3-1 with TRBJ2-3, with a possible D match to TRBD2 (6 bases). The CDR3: CASSQKWRDGTDTQYF. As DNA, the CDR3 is TGTGCCAGCAGCCAAAAGTGGCGGGACGGCACAGATACGCAGTATTTT.